This TCR beta chain emerged from a study of T cell changes during pregnancy in multiple sclerosis. Sequencing was performed with immunoSEQ multiplex PCR; in TCRdb, only in-frame clones are kept and a portion is missing. The sample holds 65,000 to 95,000 clones, about 94% seen once. CDR3 size: 14 residues. V lost 3 bases to trimming and J lost 7 bases, with 13 bases between them. The germline V gene encodes CDR1 MNHNY and CDR2 SVGAGI (reference sequence). The TCR was taken from a female donor in good health, enrolled as a control in a pregnancy study. This chain joins TRBV6-6 and TRBJ2-1, with D possibly being TRBD1 (5 bases). Material: peripheral blood, obtained in the second trimester of pregnancy. The CDR3 sequence is CASSYQNQGNEQFF. Here the CDR3 DNA reads TGTGCCAGCAGTTATCAAAATCAGGGAAATGAGCAGTTCTTC.